These 14 T cell receptor beta chains share one sample of origin, sequenced in a study of human T cells and chemical hapten exposure. As to time point: patch test 1, 2 weeks after DPC sensitization. This sample's treatment: therapeutic diphenylcyclopropenone sensitization with weekly scalp DPC. TCRdb fed the RACE reads into MiXCR, producing one record per CDR3 protein. The top ten hold about 4.2% of the sample, which has tens of thousands of distinct CDR3 sequences, around 10% seen once. This specimen consisted of whole blood, obtained in connection with sensitization to the hapten diphenylcyclopropenone (DPC). The receptor set was obtained from a woman aged 45-65 years with alopecia areata. Some clones in this sample may be carry-over from other donors' samples.

This clonotype was seen ten or more times. The rearrangement uses TRBV19 and TRBJ1-2; tentatively, D is TRBD1 (5 bases). Germline CDR1 is LNHDA and CDR2 is SQIVND (reference sequence). Trimming cost V 9 bases and J 7 bases, with 18 bases left between them. This CDR3 contains 13 residues. The DNA of the CDR3 is TGTGCCAGCTCCGCCGGGGGGTATCCTGGCTACACCTTC. Its translation: CASSAGGYPGYTF.

This clonotype showed up just a few times. The rearrangement uses TRBV5-4 and TRBJ1-2, with 7 bases lining up with TRBD1. The CDR3 totals 14 residues. Germline V lookup: CDR1 SGHNT, CDR2 YYREEE (reference sequence). The trim removed 4 bases at V and 5 bases at J, leaving 8 bases unmatched. Written as DNA, the CDR3 is TGTGCCAGCAGCGCCAACAGGGGCCAGTATGGCTACACCTTC. It specifies CASSANRGQYGYTF.

This clonotype turned up a few times. The chain recombines TRBV27 with TRBJ2-7; TRBD1 matches 10 bases. Trimming took 4 bases from V and 5 from J; bases not matched to a gene: 8. Germline values: CDR1 MNHEY, CDR2 SMNVEV (reference sequence). The CDR3 contains 15 residues. The CDR3 DNA reads TGTGCCAGCAGTTCCCCCGGGACAGGGGTACACGAGCAGTACTTC. Translation: CASSSPGTGVHEQYF.

This clonotype appeared a few times. The chain is built from TRBV21-1 and TRBJ1-2; TRBD1 is the table's D call, not checked against the DNA. TRBV21-1 constitutes a pseudogene. CDR3 size: 16 residues. The CDR3 coding sequence is TGTGCCAGCAGCAGCCCCCTGACAGGGGGCGACTATGGCTACACCTTC. Protein sequence: CASSSPLTGGDYGYTF.

This chain uses TRBV7-2 with TRBJ2-1, with D possibly being TRBD2 (6 bases). The CDR3 runs 15 residues. V was trimmed by 5 bases and J by 14 bases, leaving 25 bases between them. Germline V gene data show CDR1 as SGHTA and CDR2 as FQGNSA. The CDR3 bases are TGTGCCAGCAGCCGCAAGATCCCCCCGGGAGTACGGAAGTTCTTC. Translation gives CASSRKIPPGVRKFF.

Points on this clonotype: Germline and junction disagree at one end, which may indicate a read error. The rearrangement joins TRBV18 to TRBJ2-3, with TRBD2 identical over 9 bases. Germline-derived CDR1 and CDR2 are KGHSH and LQKENI. This CDR3 comprises 15 residues. In DNA form, the CDR3 reads TGTGCCAGCTCACCGTATAGCGGGAGTAGGGATACACAGTATTTT. This translates into CASSPYSGSRDTQYF.

This clonotype was detected a few times. The chain uses TRBV5-1 and TRBJ2-3, with no clear D. The V gene's germline CDR1 is SGHRS and CDR2 YFSETQ. V lost 7 bases, J lost 2 bases, and 23 bases lay in between. The CDR3 runs 17 residues. The CDR3 DNA reads as TGCGCCAGCGCCCCTGAACCCAACCGGATAACCACAGATACGCAGTATTTT. This sequence encodes CASAPEPNRITTDTQYF.

In its sample, this clonotype was seen many times. This rearrangement joins TRBV29-1 to TRBJ1-1, with D unclear. The CDR3 runs 11 residues. In germline, CDR1 is SQVTM, CDR2 ANQGSEA. The germline V and J ends were trimmed by 8 bases and 1 base, with 8 bases remaining between them. This chain's CDR3 is CSTGRNTEAFF. CDR3 DNA: TGCAGCACCGGGCGGAACACTGAAGCTTTCTTT. Supplemented by reference TRBV29-1 and TRBJ1-1, the full variable domain reads SAVISQKPSRDICQRGTSLTIQCQVDSQVTMMFWYRQQPGQSLTLIATANQGSEATYESGFVIDKFPISRPNLTFSTLTVSNMSPEDSSIYLCSTGRNTEAFFGQGTRLTVV.

For the CDR3, the DNA is TGTGCCAGCAGCCCGTCAATCACCAGAGAGCCCCAGCATTTT. It specifies CASSPSITREPQHF. V and J are TRBV7-8 and TRBJ1-5, with no clear D. There are 14 residues in the CDR3. V was pared by 5 bases and J by 8 bases, with 16 bases between. Germline CDR1 reads SGHVS; CDR2 reads FQNEAQ.

This chain joins TRBV28 and TRBJ2-3; D uncertain. Germline assignment: CDR1 MDHEN and CDR2 SYDVKM. The CDR3 totals 13 residues. Deletions cut 5 bases from V and 6 bases from J, with 12 bases between. This chain's CDR3 is CASSLRYADTQYF. CDR3 nucleotide sequence: TGTGCCAGCAGTCTTCGATATGCGGATACGCAGTATTTT.

The chain links TRBV12-3 or TRBV12-4 to TRBJ2-1; no reliable D call. The CDR3 consists of 11 residues. V was shortened by 6 bases and J by 7 bases, with 7 bases between the two germline ends. CDR3 protein: CASSPRNEQFF. The CDR3 DNA follows: TGTGCCAGCAGCCCCAGGAATGAGCAGTTCTTC.

This clonotype was found many times. The chain joins TRBV20-1 to TRBJ1-5, with TRBD1 matching over 7 bases. The CDR3 runs to 17 residues. CDR1 DFQATT and CDR2 SNEGSKA come from the germline V gene (reference sequence). The J segment lost 5 bases and the V segment lost 0 bases, leaving 13 bases of the junction unmatched. The CDR3 loop reads CSARDYRGGTSHQPQHF. The CDR3 coding sequence is TGCAGTGCTAGAGACTACAGGGGAGGGACATCCCATCAGCCCCAGCATTTT.

This clonotype was seen a handful of times. The chain combines TRBV2 with TRBJ1-4; TRBD1 agrees at 8 bases. The junction had 14 bases not matched to a gene; V was cut back by 6 bases and J by 8 bases. Germline CDR1 is SNHLY and CDR2 is FYNNEI. This CDR3 region has 16 residues. The CDR3 region is CASRPFDRGGGEKLFF. The CDR3 DNA is TGTGCCAGCAGACCATTTGACAGGGGAGGAGGGGAAAAACTGTTTTTT.

This clonotype has a handful of counts. The V call is TRBV11-2, the J call TRBJ1-1; no clear D gene. CDR3 length: 14 residues. Trimming cost V 3 bases and J 1 base, with 9 bases left between them. Per germline, CDR1 SGHAT and CDR2 FQNNGV. This CDR3 is CASSFLAENTEAFF. The CDR3 bases are TGTGCCAGCAGCTTTTTAGCGGAGAACACTGAAGCTTTCTTT.